The rows below give T cell receptor beta chains drawn from one sample of a study of quantifying T cell responses using KT2 cells. From the UMI-ligation and nested PCR reads, TCRdb called clonotypes with MiXCR, one entry per CDR3 protein. This sample has 39,000 or so distinct CDR3 sequences, with about 17% found just once. Sequenced: PBMCs spiked with cells of the T cell clone KT2. The receptors stem from a human donor. CDR3s leave out the opening cysteine and the closing phenylalanine or tryptophan. The order of the fields is V gene, CDR3 protein.

TRBV6-5 | ASSLTGGRTEQY
TRBV29-1 | SVDLGGSSYEQY
TRBV7-2 | ASKFGGGYGYT
TRBV4-1 | ASTLNLEPQH
TRBV25-1 | ASSDHPRGLQETQY
TRBV6-5 | ASSSQGEGEQY
TRBV5-1 | ASSLSDTQY
TRBV7-9 | ASSHGRGPTNEKLF
TRBV29-1 | SVARNTEAF
TRBV6-5 | ASSLAGLNTGELF
TRBV5-1 | ASSNRQGRSTDTQY
TRBV6-4 | ASSGHRGNEQF
TRBV10-3 | AIRGDGADTQY
TRBV29-1 | SVLGQLNTGELF
TRBV2 | ASSEAKLAKNIQY
TRBV9 | ASSVAAGGFGMDTQY
TRBV5-1 | ASSLSFGGQGRTEAF
TRBV13 | ASGTTGDGETQY
TRBV15 | ATSRDPSRESPLH
TRBV11-3 | ASSLEGQRYNEQF
TRBV11-2 | ASSIRDRAGETQY
TRBV20-1 | SARSAGTGIVEQY
TRBV20-1 | SARGETSGDTDTQY
TRBV12-3/TRBV12-4 | ASSTGLAVSGEETQY
TRBV24-1 | ATSDLAGLEQF
TRBV7-9 | ASSLTVNTEAF
TRBV20-1 | SALSGLRNEQF
TRBV12-5 | ASGLVLYGTGGSYT
TRBV2 | ARSEWGPPLAGGRTDTQY
TRBV20-1 | SARDRWGTSSGTEAF
TRBV12-3/TRBV12-4 | ASSLTGGWTGELF